The sequence of this TCR beta chain was determined in a study of T cells in Graves' hyperthyroidism and ophthalmopathy. As for the study in general: Peripheral blood collection took place at initial diagnosis, before any treatment.

General study results and limits: Most thyroid clonotypes expanded above 0.001 were also detected in blood.

In germline, CDR1 is SEHNR, CDR2 FQNEAQ (reference sequence). The ends lost 2 bases at V and 0 bases at J; junction bases unmatched: 4. CDR3 length: 17 amino acids. Hyperthyroidism patients were newly diagnosed, had disease duration under 2 months, and were aged 18 to 65 years. Sampled blood dates from first hyperthyroidism diagnosis, and it precedes any ophthalmopathy symptoms. Note on this clonotype: Its antigen is unidentified.

Using RNA transcripts as the source, TCR beta CDR3 regions were amplified. The TCR CDR3 was amplified in a first-round RT-PCR using the HTBI primer set. In TCRdb, the multiplex PCR reads were re-called with MiXCR into one record per CDR3 protein. The top ten clones hold over 15% of a sample with hundreds of thousands of distinct CDR3 sequences, roughly a sixth of them seen once. The sample was blood. This receptor was obtained from a woman aged 45-65 years with Graves' hyperthyroidism that later progressed to Graves' ophthalmopathy. This chain connects TRBV7-9 to TRBJ2-5, with 12 positions matching TRBD2. The chain's CDR3 is CASSLRGTSGYQETQYF. In DNA, the CDR3 is TGTGCCAGCAGCTTACGAGGGACTAGCGGGTACCAAGAGACCCAGTACTTC.